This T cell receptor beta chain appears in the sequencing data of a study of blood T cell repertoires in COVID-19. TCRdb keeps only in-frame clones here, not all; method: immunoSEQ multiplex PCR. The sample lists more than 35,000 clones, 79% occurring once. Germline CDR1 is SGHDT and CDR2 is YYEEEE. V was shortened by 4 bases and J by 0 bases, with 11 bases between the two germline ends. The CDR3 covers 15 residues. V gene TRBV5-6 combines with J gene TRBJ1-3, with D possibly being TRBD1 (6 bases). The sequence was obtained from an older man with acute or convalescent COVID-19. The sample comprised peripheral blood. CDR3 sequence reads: CASSARTVSGNTIYF. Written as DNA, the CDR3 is TGTGCCAGCAGCGCAAGGACAGTCTCTGGAAACACCATATATTTT. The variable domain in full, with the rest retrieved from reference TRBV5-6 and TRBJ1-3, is DAGVTQSPTHLIKTRGQQVTLRCSPKSGHDTVSWYQQALGQGPQFIFQYYEEEERQRGNFPDRFSGHQFPNYSSELNVNALLLGDSALYLCASSARTVSGNTIYFGEGSWLTVV.